What follows describes a single T cell receptor beta chain. It lacks a known antigen. Base qualities are not recorded, but no much larger clone differs from it by a single base. Patients with a history of autoimmune disease or receiving systemic immunosuppression were excluded from the trial. Peripheral blood for TCR sequencing was collected from all dose cohorts at baseline, on cycle 4 day 1, and on cycle 7 day 1. The samples were taken from a phase I, first-in-human, multicenter, open-label dose-escalation trial of ivuxolimab. Adults with locally advanced or metastatic melanoma, renal cell, hepatocellular, or head and neck squamous cell carcinoma were enrolled in the trial. Before TCR sequencing, CD4+ T cells and CD8+ T cells from peripheral blood were sorted into separate populations. These data come from a study of OX40 agonist ivuxolimab in advanced cancers. Regarding the study in general: Ivuxolimab was an agonistic, fully human IgG2 monoclonal antibody directed against OX40 (CD134), a costimulatory receptor. The paper covers the monotherapy dose-escalation part of the phase I ivuxolimab trial, which included N ≈ 50 patients. Intravenous ivuxolimab was administered to patients every 2 weeks at six dose levels: 0.01, 0.1, 0.3, 1.5, 3 and 10 mg/kg. Peripheral TCRbeta sequencing was intended to test whether TCR sequence diversity was altered and clonal T-cell expansion was caused by ivuxolimab. In the dose-escalation cohort, 82.7% of patients were male, and the mean age was approximately 64 years, with a range of 23 to 79. Partial responses were achieved by three dose-escalation patients, of whom one had hepatocellular carcinoma and two had cutaneous melanoma. Patients were allowed to have had prior anti-PD-1, anti-PD-L1 or anti-CTLA-4 therapy, and roughly two fifths of the dose-escalation patients had been treated with checkpoint inhibitors. Among the roughly 52 dose-escalation patients, approximately 20 had hepatocellular carcinoma, 15 or so melanoma, 9 renal cell carcinoma and 9 head and neck cancer.

Genomic DNA was isolated from the sorted cells so that the TCRbeta CDR3 region could be sequenced. The immunoSEQ Assay was used to sequence the TCRbeta CDR3 regions. TCRdb limited this immuneACCESS table to in-frame rearrangements with V and J called. A share of clones is missing; checked studies link under half to unresolved V genes, and the rest is unexplained. The sample contains more than 45,000 clones, 84% of them found a single time. Around 4.6% of the sample is in the top ten clones. Broader findings and caveats from the paper: Partial responders in the 0.1-3.0 mg/kg groups had among the lowest normalized peripheral clonal expansion, especially among CD8+ T cells. Low levels of normalized T-cell clonal expansion were also seen in some patients who did not respond. At doses of 0.1 to 3.0 mg/kg, clonal expansion of both CD4+ and CD8+ T cells in blood was seen between baseline and week 6. The antigen specificity of the peripheral T cells that underwent clonal expansion was not determined. After ivuxolimab, more expanded clones were found on average in CD8+ T cells than in CD4+ T cells.

From cysteine to phenylalanine, the CDR3 is 11 amino acids long. Of the read, only the CDR3 DNA is kept; its 33 bases are in frame from base 1. Trimming costs V 5 bases and J 4 bases, and their ends lie 6 bases apart. From a lookup of the germline V gene, CDR1 and CDR2 are SGHAT and FQNNGV. Sequencing was performed on CD4+ or CD8+ T cells sorted from blood, taken in a trial of the OX40 agonist ivuxolimab. This receptor was taken from an adult with an advanced solid tumor such as melanoma, head and neck, liver or kidney cancer. This sequence uses TRBV11-2 and TRBJ2-7, with the identity of the D gene unclear. This receptor carries the CDR3 CASSQEYEQYF. The base sequence is TGTGCCAGCAGCCAGGAGTACGAGCAGTACTTC.